This is a list of T cell receptor beta chains from one sample in a study of persistence of HIV-infected CD4 T cells. TCRdb's table, derived via immunoSEQ multiplex PCR, lists solely in-frame clones and lacks some. The table includes over 30,000 clones, about 81% detected once. For these TCRs, the target antigens are not known. The source was CD4+ T cells sorted from PBMCs after roughly 17-hour stimulation, collected from a patient who received antiretroviral therapy. These receptors were obtained from an adult woman with HIV who was CMV-seropositive. The CDR3 runs from the conserved cysteine through the conserved F or W. Fields, in order: D gene, J gene, V gene, clone size, CDR3 protein, CDR3 DNA. A D gene is named only where the DNA matches it firmly. Clone size is not always given. Where it is, it says once, few, many or a class for expanded clones.

TRBD1 | TRBJ2-7 | TRBV11-2 | . | CASSTGQGSYEQYF | TGTGCCAGCAGCACGGGACAGGGGTCCTACGAGCAGTACTTC
TRBD1 | TRBJ1-4 | TRBV15 | . | CATSSGQGANEKLFF | TGTGCCACCAGCAGCGGACAGGGGGCCAATGAAAAACTGTTTTTT
. | TRBJ2-6 | TRBV18 | . | CASSPVSGANVLTF | TGTGCCAGCTCACCAGTCTCTGGGGCCAACGTCCTGACTTTC
. | TRBJ1-1 | TRBV3-1/TRBV3-2 | . | CASSQDRGVASTEAFF | TGTGCCAGCAGCCAAGATCGCGGGGTAGCGAGCACTGAAGCTTTCTTT
. | TRBJ2-2 | TRBV7-9 | once | CASSLLGWGKGTGELFF | TGTGCCAGCAGCCTCTTAGGTTGGGGAAAGGGCACCGGGGAGCTGTTTTTT
TRBD1 | TRBJ2-7 | TRBV11-3 | . | CASSLARDSTYEQYF | TGTGCCAGCAGCTTAGCCCGGGACAGTACCTACGAGCAGTACTTC
. | TRBJ1-2 | TRBV11-3 | once | CASSLGDAEGGYTF | TGTGCCAGCAGCTTAGGGGACGCCGAGGGGGGCTACACCTTC
. | TRBJ2-5 | TRBV7-9 | . | CASTFVRGSPRGETQYF | TGTGCCAGCACCTTTGTTCGGGGATCTCCCCGGGGAGAGACCCAGTACTTC
TRBD1 | TRBJ1-2 | TRBV6-5 | once | CASSSRDRAEGRGYTF | TGTGCCAGCAGTTCCCGGGACAGGGCCGAAGGGAGAGGCTACACCTTC
. | TRBJ1-5 | TRBV28 | . | CASSPRAQPQHF | TGTGCCAGCAGTCCCCGGGCTCAGCCCCAGCATTTT
. | TRBJ2-3 | TRBV20-1 | . | CSAPRGDTQYF | TGCAGTGCGCCTCGGGGGGATACGCAGTATTTT
TRBD1 | TRBJ2-7 | TRBV5-4 | . | CASSAKGGPRSSYEQYF | TGTGCCAGCAGCGCCAAAGGGGGCCCCCGGAGCTCCTACGAGCAGTACTTC
. | TRBJ1-2 | TRBV10-2 | . | CASSESRNDYGYTF | TGCGCCAGCAGTGAGTCGAGGAACGACTATGGCTACACCTTC
. | TRBJ2-7 | TRBV24-1 | . | CATSDWGIYEQYF | TGTGCCACCAGTGATTGGGGAATCTACGAGCAGTACTTC
. | TRBJ2-7 | TRBV7-2 | . | CASSSSGTSTYEQYF | TGTGCCAGCAGCTCCTCCGGGACAAGCACCTACGAGCAGTACTTC
. | TRBJ1-1 | TRBV14 | . | CASSQDSTGRWTTEAFF | TGTGCCAGCAGCCAAGATTCTACAGGGCGGTGGACCACTGAAGCTTTCTTT